This T cell receptor (beta chain) was sequenced for a study of T cells in women clearing cervical HPV infection. Notes on the study in general: Repertoire richness, not evenness, was significantly elevated in CIN3+ cases versus controls.

As regards this clone: No antigen is known for it. The read terminates 3 residues before the CDR3 end, so the remaining end is supplied by the germline J gene.

Looked up from germline, CDR1 is SGHRS and CDR2 is YFSETQ. With 2 bases clipped from V and 5 bases from J, the junction kept 4 bases outside the gene matches. The length of the CDR3 is 13 residues. Repertoires were generated with immunoSEQ multiplex PCR, while TCRdb's copy carries only in-frame clones and drops some. Its table lists fewer than 30,000 clones. The sequencing input was blood buffy coat. This TCR derives from a woman between 18 and 70 years old with a cervical HPV16 infection that either progressed to CIN3+ or cleared (not recorded which). The genes are TRBV5-1 and TRBJ2-7; 7 positions match TRBD1. The sequenced part of the CDR3 DNA is TGCGCCAGCAGCTTCGTCAGGGGGAACGAG. Translated, it gives CASSFVRGNE. The entire CDR3 protein is CASSFVRGNEQYF.